Presented here are 23 T cell receptor beta chains from one specimen sequenced in a study of cytotoxic CD8 clonotypes in ibrutinib-treated CLL. The repertoire was sequenced with immunoSEQ multiplex PCR; TCRdb's copy has only in-frame clones and lacks some. The data contain 150,000 or so clones, about 79% of them singletons. Sequencing was performed on PBMCs, taken after 12 months of ibrutinib treatment. These receptors were collected from a human donor with chronic lymphocytic leukemia.

V usage is TRBV10-3 and J usage is TRBJ2-3; tentative D call: TRBD1 (7 bases). The V gene lost 2 bases and the J gene lost 4 bases, with 16 bases spanning the gap. Germline-derived CDR1 and CDR2 are ENHRY and SYGVKD. This CDR3 spans 16 amino acids. In nucleotides, the CDR3 is TGTGCCATCAGTGAGCTGGGGACTGGGACAGCAGATACGCAGTATTTT. Translated, it gives CAISELGTGTADTQYF.

This chain's CDR3 is CASRPGLSANTGELFF. The CDR3 DNA is TGTGCCAGCAGGCCTGGACTGTCCGCGAACACCGGGGAGCTGTTTTTT. The V call is TRBV7-8, the J call TRBJ2-2; the D gene is possibly TRBD2 (5 bases). Between the trimmed V and J ends, which lost 6 bases and 0 bases, there was a span of 14 bases. Germline assignment: CDR1 SGHVS and CDR2 FQNEAQ. CDR3 length: 16 amino acids.

This chain links TRBV14 with TRBJ2-7, with TRBD2 matching over 11 bases. After removal of 4 bases from V and 2 bases from J, the junction contained 4 bases not matched to a gene. This CDR3 has 15 residues. The germline V gene encodes CDR1 SGHDN and CDR2 FVKESK. CDR3 protein: CASSRTSGFPYEQYF. CDR3 in DNA: TGTGCCAGCAGCCGGACTAGCGGGTTTCCCTACGAGCAGTACTTC.

The J gene is TRBJ2-5, the V gene TRBV27; 13 bases are shared with TRBD2. CDR3 size: 16 residues. V lost 4 bases to trimming and J lost 5 bases; unmatched junction nucleotides: 7. Germline V gives CDR1 MNHEY, CDR2 SMNVEV (reference sequence). The CDR3 sequence: CASSYRTSGSRETQYF. Here the CDR3 DNA reads TGTGCCAGCAGTTACAGGACTAGCGGGAGTAGGGAGACCCAGTACTTC.

This chain links TRBV30 with TRBJ1-1; D is uncertain. Germline V CDR1 and CDR2: GTSNPN, SVGIG (reference sequence). V lost 3 bases and J lost 2, with 7 bases in between. CDR3 length: 12 amino acids. The DNA of the CDR3 is TGTGCCTGGAGGTTAGTTAACACTGAAGCTTTCTTT. This sequence encodes CAWRLVNTEAFF.

The rearrangement links TRBV28 to TRBJ2-4; D call uncertain. Germline V gene data show CDR1 as MDHEN and CDR2 as SYDVKM. Trimming cost V 8 bases and J 0 bases, with 8 bases left between them. The CDR3 contains 13 residues. Here the CDR3 reads CASAVLAKNIQYF. The CDR3 DNA reads as TGTGCCAGCGCTGTTCTAGCCAAAAACATTCAGTACTTC. Together with reference TRBV28 and TRBJ2-4, the CDR3 gives the full variable domain: DVKVTQSSRYLVKRTGEKVFLECVQDMDHENMFWYRQDPGLGLRLIYFSYDVKMKEKGDIPEGYSVSREKKERFSLILESASTNQTSMYLCASAVLAKNIQYFGAGTRLSVL.

This chain joins TRBV30 and TRBJ2-7, with D possibly TRBD1 on 6 matching bases. The CDR3 extends over 13 amino acids. Trimming cost V 5 bases and J 7 bases, with 18 bases left between them. Germline CDR1 and CDR2: GTSNPN and SVGIG (reference sequence). The CDR3 is CAWDTGSRGEQYF. In DNA, the CDR3 is TGTGCCTGGGATACAGGGAGTAGGGGGGAGCAGTACTTC. The variable domain in full, with the rest retrieved from reference TRBV30 and TRBJ2-7, is SQTIHQWPATLVQPVGSPLSLECTVEGTSNPNLYWYRQAAGRGLQLLFYSVGIGQISSEVPQNLSASRPQDRQFILSSKKLLLSDSGFYLCAWDTGSRGEQYFGPGTRLTVT.

In DNA form, the CDR3 reads TGTGCCAGTACTTTCCAAGAGACCCAGTACTTC. As protein: CASTFQETQYF. V usage is TRBV19 and J usage is TRBJ2-5; no firm D call. CDR1 LNHDA and CDR2 SQIVND come from the germline V gene (reference sequence). The CDR3 is made up of 11 amino acids. V was trimmed by 7 bases and J by 1 base, leaving 4 bases between them. Together with reference TRBV19 and TRBJ2-5, the CDR3 gives the full variable domain: DGGITQSPKYLFRKEGQNVTLSCEQNLNHDAMYWYRQDPGQGLRLIYYSQIVNDFQKGDIAEGYSVSREKKESFPLTVTSAQKNPTAFYLCASTFQETQYFGPGTRLLVL.

V and J are TRBV19 and TRBJ1-5, with a weak D call TRBD1 (6 bases). CDR1 LNHDA and CDR2 SQIVND come from the germline V gene (reference sequence). This CDR3 region has 14 residues. V was clipped by 2 bases and J by 7 bases, with 12 bases between them. The CDR3 sequence: CASSIIGGKQPQHF. CDR3 in DNA: TGTGCCAGTAGTATAATAGGGGGAAAGCAGCCCCAGCATTTT.

The CDR3 nucleotides read TGTGCCAGCAGCTTAGACGCAAGGAAGGGTACCTACGAGCAGTACTTC. It codes for CASSLDARKGTYEQYF. The genes are TRBV7-2 and TRBJ2-7; D call uncertain. The CDR3 extends over 16 amino acids. Looked up from germline, CDR1 is SGHTA and CDR2 is FQGNSA. The V end lost 1 base, the J end lost 2 bases, and 15 bases lay between the germline ends.

This clone was picked up a small number of times. The chain joins TRBV5-4 to TRBJ1-2; D is ambiguous. The germline CDR1 and CDR2 sequences are SGHNT and YYREEE (reference sequence). V was shortened by 1 base and J by 3 bases, with 10 bases between the two germline ends. The length of the CDR3 is 14 residues. DNA for the CDR3: TGTGCCAGCAGCTTGTCGGTAGGATACTATGGCTACACCTTC. It specifies CASSLSVGYYGYTF. Full variable domain (missing parts from reference TRBV5-4 and TRBJ1-2): ETGVTQSPTHLIKTRGQQVTLRCSSQSGHNTVSWYQQALGQGPQFIFQYYREEENGRGNFPPRFSGLQFPNYSSELNVNALELDDSALYLCASSLSVGYYGYTFGSGTRLTVV.

The sample holds a few counts of this clone. The J gene is TRBJ2-1, the V gene TRBV27; D ambiguous. The CDR3 spans 12 residues. With 7 bases removed from V and 4 bases from J, the gap between germline ends came to 8 bases. Germline V gene sequence: CDR1 MNHEY, CDR2 SMNVEV (reference sequence). The DNA for the CDR3 is TGTGCCAGCACCGACCCGTACAATGAGCAGTTCTTC. Its protein product is CASTDPYNEQFF.

V and J are TRBV5-1 and TRBJ2-7; D not resolved. V lost 2 bases to trimming and J lost 4 bases, with 10 bases between them. Germline V gene data show CDR1 as SGHRS and CDR2 as YFSETQ. This CDR3 region has 13 residues. CDR3 DNA: TGCGCCAGCAGCTTACAAACAGCATACGAGCAGTACTTC. Translation: CASSLQTAYEQYF. The variable domain in full, completed from reference TRBV5-1 and TRBJ2-7, reads KAGVTQTPRYLIKTRGQQVTLSCSPISGHRSVSWYQQTPGQGLQFLFEYFSETQRNKGNFPGRFSGRQFSNSRSEMNVSTLELGDSALYLCASSLQTAYEQYFGPGTRLTVT.

In this sample, this clone turned up a few times. The J gene is TRBJ1-1, the V gene TRBV7-2, with D unclear. Trimming took 7 bases from V and 4 from J, leaving 13 bases between them. The CDR3 is 13 residues long. The V gene's germline CDR1 is SGHTA and CDR2 FQGNSA. The CDR3 DNA is TGTGCCAGCAAACCCTCTACTGGCACTGAAGCTTTCTTT. Translation gives CASKPSTGTEAFF.

This chain joins TRBV4-3 and TRBJ1-1; D is perhaps TRBD1 (5 bases). This CDR3 comprises 15 residues. Germline CDR1 LGHNA, CDR2 YSLEER. V was shortened by 0 bases and J by 6 bases, with 14 bases between the two germline ends. The CDR3 DNA reads TGCGCCAGCAGCCAAGATTCCGGGGGTTTACCTGAAGCTTTCTTT. This codes for CASSQDSGGLPEAFF.

This sequence joins TRBV5-1 and TRBJ2-2; 11 bases agree with TRBD1. The germline V gene has CDR1 SGHRS and CDR2 YFSETQ. The J segment lost 1 base and the V segment lost 4 bases, leaving 3 bases of the junction unmatched. The CDR3 contains 16 residues. CDR3 sequence (DNA): TGCGCCAGCAGCCCTGGGACAGGGGGGAACACCGGGGAGCTGTTTTTT. Protein product: CASSPGTGGNTGELFF.

The CDR3 DNA is TGCGCCAGCAGCCAAGACGAAGCAAGGACAGGAAGCTACGAGCAGTACTTC. It codes for CASSQDEARTGSYEQYF. The rearrangement uses TRBV4-1 and TRBJ2-7; 7 bases align to TRBD1. Trimming at V came to 0 bases and at J to 3 bases, leaving 11 bases not matched to a gene. CDR1 MGHRA and CDR2 YSYEKL come from the germline V gene. The CDR3 runs to 17 residues.

This clone was seen only a few times. The chain combines TRBV6-6 with TRBJ2-7, with D tentatively TRBD1 (6 bases). Germline values: CDR1 MNHNY, CDR2 SVGAGI (reference sequence). V lost 4 bases, J lost 6 bases, and 13 bases lay in between. CDR3 length equals 13 residues. The CDR3 loop reads CASSFNTGSEQYF. The CDR3 nucleotides read TGTGCCAGCAGTTTCAATACAGGGTCCGAGCAGTACTTC.

The chain has TRBV19 and TRBJ1-2; 7 positions match TRBD1. Germline trimming cut 6 bases from V and 1 base from J; bases unmatched to any gene: 5. The CDR3 is made up of 14 amino acids. Germline CDR1 LNHDA, CDR2 SQIVND (reference sequence). Here the CDR3 reads CASSLTGINYGYTF. CDR3 sequence (DNA): TGTGCCAGTAGCCTGACAGGGATTAACTATGGCTACACCTTC.

This chain links TRBV28 with TRBJ2-7; weak D call: TRBD1 (5 bases). The V end lost 1 base, the J end lost 7 bases, and 14 bases lay between the germline ends. Germline lookup yields CDR1 MDHEN and CDR2 SYDVKM. The CDR3 extends over 14 amino acids. CDR3 nucleotides: TGTGCCAGCAGTTTATCCAGGGTGCCAAGGGAGCAGTACTTC. Its translation is CASSLSRVPREQYF.

The table lists this clone with a count of one. The rearrangement joins TRBV9 to TRBJ1-2; D gene uncertain. Germline CDR1 reads SGDLS; CDR2 reads YYNGEE. The CDR3 spans 14 residues. Trimming cost V 5 bases and J 4 bases, with 15 bases left between them. The CDR3 nucleotides are TGTGCCAGCAGTCTCGGGCTCCTCTCCTATGGCTACACCTTC. This translates into CASSLGLLSYGYTF.

This chain connects TRBV10-2 to TRBJ1-2; D may be TRBD1 (6 bases). Germline loops: CDR1 WSHSY, CDR2 SAAADI. CDR3 length: 12 residues. V gave up 7 bases and J gave up 2 bases, with 8 bases separating them. The DNA of the CDR3 is TGCGCCAGCACAGGACAGAACTATGGCTACACCTTC. Its translation is CASTGQNYGYTF.

V is TRBV5-1 and J is TRBJ2-5; D ambiguous. The CDR3 covers 12 residues. V was pared by 0 bases and J by 5 bases, with 5 bases between. The germline V gene has CDR1 SGHRS and CDR2 YFSETQ. For the CDR3, the DNA is TGCGCCAGCAGCTTGGGAGTGGAGACCCAGTACTTC. It specifies CASSLGVETQYF.